The present TCR beta chain was sequenced within a study of blood T cell repertoires in COVID-19. Overall study: Material from acute and convalescent COVID-19 was sourced from the United States, Italy and Spain. The analysed material was cDNA or gDNA that came from T cells, B-cell-depleted T cells, or PBMCs.

Clones were read by immunoSEQ multiplex PCR, and TCRdb kept only the in-frame ones, dropping some. The sample has 450,000 to 500,000 clones; around 90% are singletons. In terms of age and location, participants ranged from roughly 18 to 90 years and lived in under 30 US areas. With 11 bases clipped from V and 4 bases from J, the junction kept 12 bases outside the gene matches. This CDR3 spans 14 amino acids. Looked up from germline, CDR1 is KGHSH and CDR2 is LQKENI. The specimen sequenced was PBMCs or T cells enriched from blood (not recorded which). The V call is TRBV18, the J call TRBJ1-2, with TRBD1 identical over 8 bases. This TCR was sampled from a woman between 18 and 29 years old who had recovered from COVID-19. The CDR3 DNA reads as TGTGCCTCCTCGGACAGGGTTGAGGGCTATGGCTACACCTTC. Translated: CASSDRVEGYGYTF. The whole variable domain, filled in from reference TRBV18 and TRBJ1-2, reads NAGVMQNPRHLVRRRGQEARLRCSPMKGHSHVYWYRQLPEEGLKFMVYLQKENIIDESGMPKERFSAEFPKEGPSILRIQQVVRGDSAAYFCASSDRVEGYGYTFGSGTRLTVV.